Sequencing of this T cell receptor beta chain was carried out in a study of spatial heterogeneity in lung cancer. Study-level background: Sequences of the beta chain were consistently detected in greater numbers than alpha-chain sequences.

The study's findings and limits: Tumoral mutation counts were tracked by counts of expanded intratumoral alpha and beta TCRs.

The time point was: sample taken at primary tumor resection. Each CDR3 protein gets one entry after TCRdb re-called the 5' RACE reads with MiXCR. The sample lists about 1,100 distinct CDR3 sequences, roughly a sixth occurring once. In this sample, this clonotype turned up a few times. The antigen is unknown. This beta chain is off target for a library built for alpha chains, so its abundance means little. Germline CDR1 and CDR2: SQVTM and ANQGSEA. The length of the CDR3 is 14 residues. The V segment lost 4 bases and the J segment 6 bases; nucleotides outside the gene matches: 5. Sequencing was performed on lung tumor tissue, taken at surgery. This clonotype was obtained from a female donor with early-stage non-small cell lung cancer. The chain recombines TRBV29-1 with TRBJ2-7, with 14 bases aligning to TRBD2. The chain's CDR3 is CSVGAGLAGVEQYF. The CDR3 nucleotides are TGCAGCGTTGGCGCGGGACTAGCGGGAGTCGAGCAGTACTTC.